These 2 T cell receptor beta chains came from one sample sequenced in a study of cytomegalovirus exposure and HLA in healthy donors. Assay: immunoSEQ multiplex PCR; the TCRdb copy retains only in-frame clones and omits some. The table lists fewer than 150,000 clones, 80% to 90% of them singletons, with approximately 8% in the top ten. Source material: PBMCs. These receptors were collected from a young woman in good health and CMV-seropositive.

This sequence joins TRBV6-1 and TRBJ2-3, with 8 bases aligning to TRBD2. V trimming: 5 bases; J trimming: 1 base; junction bases outside the gene matches: 2. Germline lookup yields CDR1 MNHNS and CDR2 SASEGT. CDR3 length: 14 residues. This CDR3 is CASSRSGGTDTQYF. In DNA, the CDR3 is TGTGCCAGCAGTCGTAGCGGGGGCACAGATACGCAGTATTTT.

The V gene is TRBV27, the J gene TRBJ2-1; 10 nucleotides agree with TRBD1. Germline V gene lookup returns CDR1 MNHEY and CDR2 SMNVEV (reference sequence). With 6 bases clipped from V and 4 bases from J, the junction kept 3 bases outside the gene matches. The CDR3 loop spans 14 amino acids. The CDR3 nucleotides read TGTGCCAGCAGCCGGGACAGGGGATACAATGAGCAGTTCTTC. Protein: CASSRDRGYNEQFF.